Listed below are T cell receptor beta chains from one sample, sequenced in a study of T cells in localized non-small cell lung cancer. The method was immunoSEQ multiplex PCR; TCRdb's version includes in-frame clones alone and lacks a portion of them. This repertoire shows about 2,800 clones, under 30% found once; its top ten account for 10% to 15%. Here the sequenced sample was normal lung tissue next to the tumor, taken before any cancer treatment. These TCRs come from an older male donor with stage II lung adenocarcinoma. CDR3s include the opening cysteine and the closing phenylalanine or tryptophan. D genes are given only for firm matches. Size values are once, few and many counts, or a class for expanded clones, and some rows have none.

TRBV11-3	.	TRBJ2-4	few	TGTGCCAGCAGCCTCCAGGGGACGGGGGGAAACATTCAGTACTTC	CASSLQGTGGNIQYF
TRBV18	TRBD2	TRBJ2-1	.	TGTGCCAGCTCACCACTCGGCGCGGGGGGCTCCCAGGAGCAGTTCTTC	CASSPLGAGGSQEQFF
TRBV11-3	TRBD2	TRBJ2-1	few	TGTGCCAGCAGCTCTGGACTAGCCGGTCGAAGTGAGCAGTTCTTC	CASSSGLAGRSEQFF
TRBV19	.	TRBJ2-5	few	TGTGCCAGTAGTGTGCACCAAGAGACCCAGTACTTC	CASSVHQETQYF
TRBV7-2	TRBD1	TRBJ1-3	few	TGTGCCAGCAGTACAGGGGGTGGAAACACCATATATTTT	CASSTGGGNTIYF
TRBV11-3	TRBD2	TRBJ2-5	few	TGTGCCAGCACCTCAACCGGGACTAGGGATTTCCAGTACTTC	CASTSTGTRDFQYF
TRBV19	TRBD1	TRBJ1-2	.	TGTGCCAGTAGGGACAGGGGGGTCCATGGCTACACCTTC	CASRDRGVHGYTF
TRBV11-3	TRBD2	TRBJ2-1	few	TGTGCCAGCAGCCTTAGTGGCCTAGCGGGGGGGCGGCGGGATGAGCAGTTCTTC	CASSLSGLAGGRRDEQFF
TRBV6-8	.	TRBJ1-2	medium-sized	TGTGCCATCAGTCGGGGGGAGAGCTATGGCTACACCTTC	CAISRGESYGYTF
TRBV28	.	TRBJ2-7	.	TGTGCCAGCAGTTTATACGGGGCTCTACGAGAGCAGTACTTC	CASSLYGALREQYF
TRBV28	.	TRBJ2-7	.	TGTGCCAGCAGTTTATGGGGGGCGACGAGCTCCTACGAGCAGTACTTC	CASSLWGATSSYEQYF
TRBV11-3	TRBD1	TRBJ1-5	large	TGTGCCAGCAGCACCGGGACAGTCGCCGGGCCCCAGCATTTT	CASSTGTVAGPQHF
TRBV11-3	TRBD2	TRBJ2-3	.	TGTGCCAGCAGCCCTCGGACTAGCGGTCCGGGCGATACGCAGTATTTT	CASSPRTSGPGDTQYF
TRBV30	.	TRBJ1-2	few	TGTGCCTGGAGTCCCTGGGAAAGGGATGGCTACACCTTC	CAWSPWERDGYTF
TRBV5-1	TRBD2	TRBJ2-5	few	TGCGCCAGCAGCTTGGCCCTGGCTAGCGGGGGAGAGACCCAGTACTTC	CASSLALASGGETQYF
TRBV30	TRBD1	TRBJ2-2	medium-sized	TGTGCCTGGAGTGGAAACGGACAGGGCGGCGGGGAGCTGTTTTTT	CAWSGNGQGGGELFF
TRBV28	TRBD1	TRBJ1-4	.	TGTGCCACCTCGACAGGGAAGAAGGGGGCAACTAATGAAAAACTGTTTTTT	CATSTGKKGATNEKLFF
TRBV11-3	TRBD1	TRBJ1-6	many	TGTGCCAGCAGCTTACCAGGACAGGGGAGGGGGCGGTCACCCCTCCACTTT	CASSLPGQGRGRSPLHF
TRBV9	.	TRBJ2-1	medium-sized	TGTGCCAGCAGCCCTTACGAAAATGAGCAGTTCTTC	CASSPYENEQFF
TRBV9	.	TRBJ2-6	.	TGTGCCAGCAGTGAAGCTGGTCGCTCTGGGGCCAACGTCCTGACTTTC	CASSEAGRSGANVLTF
TRBV19	.	TRBJ2-3	.	TGTGCCAGTAGACTATCGGGGGATACGCAGTATTTT	CASRLSGDTQYF
TRBV19	.	TRBJ1-3	.	TGTGCCAGTAGTTCCGACCCCGCCGCAAACACCATATATTTT	CASSSDPAANTIYF
TRBV19	TRBD1	TRBJ1-1	large	TGTGCCAGTCCCACTCCCCGGGACAGGATGGAATTGGTGATGAACACTGAAGCTTTCTTT	CASPTPRDRMELVMNTEAFF
TRBV30	TRBD1	TRBJ1-5	.	TGTGCCTGGAGGACAGGGAATAGCAATCAGCCCCAGCATTTT	CAWRTGNSNQPQHF
TRBV6-8	.	TRBJ2-7	few	TGTGCCAGCAGTTACGAGGGTTACGAGCAGTACTTC	CASSYEGYEQYF
TRBV10-3	.	TRBJ1-1	.	TGTGCCATCAGTGAGGAGCCAGGGACTGAAGCTTTCTTT	CAISEEPGTEAFF
TRBV11-3	TRBD1	TRBJ2-7	few	TGTGCCAGCAGGCAAGAGCAGGGGGCGGGCGAGCAGTACTTC	CASRQEQGAGEQYF
TRBV7-5	.	TRBJ2-1	few	TGTGCCAGCAGCTTGGGTATGACAGCCAATGAGCAGTTCTTC	CASSLGMTANEQFF
TRBV6-8	TRBD2	TRBJ2-7	.	TGTGCCAGCAGTCGAAGCGGGGGTTCCTCTAGCTCCTACGAGCAGTACTTC	CASSRSGGSSSSYEQYF
TRBV11-3	.	TRBJ2-3	.	TGTGCCAGCAGCTCTCCTACCGGGACGGGAAACACAGATACGCAGTATTTT	CASSSPTGTGNTDTQYF
TRBV18	TRBD2	TRBJ2-7	.	TGTGCCAGCTCACCTTCTAGCGGGGGGGTACGCTCCTACGAGCAGTACTTC	CASSPSSGGVRSYEQYF
TRBV19	TRBD1	TRBJ1-4	.	TGTGCCAGTTCCGGAGGACAGGGAAACGAAAAACTGTTTTTT	CASSGGQGNEKLFF
TRBV5-1	.	TRBJ2-7	.	TGCGCCAGCAGCTTGGGACCCGGGCCTGTGGGCGAGCAGTACTTC	CASSLGPGPVGEQYF
TRBV9	.	TRBJ2-1	.	TGTGCCAGCAGTTTCCCCCCTCGGTTCGGAGACACTGAGCAGTTCTTC	CASSFPPRFGDTEQFF
TRBV11-3	.	TRBJ1-2	few	TGTGCCAGCAGCTTAGGAATGAAGGGCTATGGCTACACCTTC	CASSLGMKGYGYTF
TRBV19	.	TRBJ2-5	.	TGTGCCAGTAGTATAAAAGGCTATACGACCTTTGAAGAGACCCAGTACTTC	CASSIKGYTTFEETQYF
TRBV6-8	.	TRBJ1-2	few	TGTGCCAGCAGTGACGTGGGCAGGGTCGACTATGGCTACACCTTC	CASSDVGRVDYGYTF
TRBV9	.	TRBJ1-2	.	TGTGCCAGCAGCCAACAGGGAGCTAACTATGGCTACACCTTC	CASSQQGANYGYTF
TRBV29-1	TRBD1	TRBJ1-2	large	TGCAGCGGTGGACAGGGGGGAATGACTGGCTACACCTTC	CSGGQGGMTGYTF
TRBV11-3	.	TRBJ1-5	.	TGTGCCAGCAGCTTAGAACTCAGCAATCAGCCCCAGCATTTT	CASSLELSNQPQHF
TRBV11-3	TRBD1	TRBJ2-5	few	TGTGCCAGCAGCTTGGGACAGGGACAGGAGACCCAGTACTTC	CASSLGQGQETQYF
TRBV18	.	TRBJ1-3	.	TGTGCCAGCTCACCACAAATTATCTCTGGAAACACCATATATTTT	CASSPQIISGNTIYF